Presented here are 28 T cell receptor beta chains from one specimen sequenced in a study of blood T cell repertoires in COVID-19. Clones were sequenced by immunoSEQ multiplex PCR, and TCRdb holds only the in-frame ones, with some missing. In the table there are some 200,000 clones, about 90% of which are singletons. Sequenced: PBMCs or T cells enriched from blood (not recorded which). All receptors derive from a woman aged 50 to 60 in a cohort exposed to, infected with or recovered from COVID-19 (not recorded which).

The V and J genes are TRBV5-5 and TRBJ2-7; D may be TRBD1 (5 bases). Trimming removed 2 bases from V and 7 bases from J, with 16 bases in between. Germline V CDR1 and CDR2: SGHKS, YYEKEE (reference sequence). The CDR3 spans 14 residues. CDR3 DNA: TGTGCCAGCAGCTTTGACAGACTTCAGGAGGAGCAGTACTTC. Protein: CASSFDRLQEEQYF.

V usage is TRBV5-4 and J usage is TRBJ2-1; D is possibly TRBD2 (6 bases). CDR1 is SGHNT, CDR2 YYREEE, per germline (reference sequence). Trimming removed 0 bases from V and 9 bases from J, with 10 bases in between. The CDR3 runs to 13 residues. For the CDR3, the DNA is TGTGCCAGCAGCTTGGTGTTCGGGGGTGAGCAGTTCTTC. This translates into CASSLVFGGEQFF.

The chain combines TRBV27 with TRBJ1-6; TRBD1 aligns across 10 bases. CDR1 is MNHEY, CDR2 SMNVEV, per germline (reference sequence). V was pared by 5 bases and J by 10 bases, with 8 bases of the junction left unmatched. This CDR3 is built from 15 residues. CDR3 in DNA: TGTGCCAGCAGTATTATGACAGGGGGCGGATCACCCCTCCACTTT. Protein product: CASSIMTGGGSPLHF.

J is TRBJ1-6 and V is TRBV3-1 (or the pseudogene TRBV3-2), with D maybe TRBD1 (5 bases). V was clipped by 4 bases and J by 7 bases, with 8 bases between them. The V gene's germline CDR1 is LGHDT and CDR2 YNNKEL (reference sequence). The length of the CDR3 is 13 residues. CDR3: CASSRPGNSPLHF. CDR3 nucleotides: TGTGCCAGCAGCCGCCCAGGGAATTCACCCCTCCACTTT.

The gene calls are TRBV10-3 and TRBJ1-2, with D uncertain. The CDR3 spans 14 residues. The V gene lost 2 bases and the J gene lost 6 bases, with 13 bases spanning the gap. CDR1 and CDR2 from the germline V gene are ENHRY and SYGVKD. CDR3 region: CAISEAGGVDGYTF. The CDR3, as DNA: TGTGCCATCAGTGAGGCGGGTGGGGTGGATGGCTACACCTTC.

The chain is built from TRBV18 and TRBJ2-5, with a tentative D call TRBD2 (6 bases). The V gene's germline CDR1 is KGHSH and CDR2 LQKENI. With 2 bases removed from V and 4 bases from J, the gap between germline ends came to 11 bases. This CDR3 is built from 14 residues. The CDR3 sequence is CASSPKRGGETQYF. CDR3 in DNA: TGTGCCAGCTCACCAAAGAGGGGAGGAGAGACCCAGTACTTC. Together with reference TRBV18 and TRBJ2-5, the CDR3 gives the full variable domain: NAGVMQNPRHLVRRRGQEARLRCSPMKGHSHVYWYRQLPEEGLKFMVYLQKENIIDESGMPKERFSAEFPKEGPSILRIQQVVRGDSAAYFCASSPKRGGETQYFGPGTRLLVL.

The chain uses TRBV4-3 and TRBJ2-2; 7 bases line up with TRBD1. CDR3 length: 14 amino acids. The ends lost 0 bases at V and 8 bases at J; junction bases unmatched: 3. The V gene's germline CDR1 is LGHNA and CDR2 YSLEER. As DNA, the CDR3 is TGCGCCAGCAGCCAAGAGGGACAGTGGGGGGAGCTGTTTTTT. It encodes CASSQEGQWGELFF.

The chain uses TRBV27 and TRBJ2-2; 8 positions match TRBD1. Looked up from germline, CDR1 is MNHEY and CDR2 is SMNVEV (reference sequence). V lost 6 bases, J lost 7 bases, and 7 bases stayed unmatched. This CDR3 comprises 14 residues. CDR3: CASRPGTGLGELFF. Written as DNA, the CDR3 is TGTGCCAGCAGACCGGGGACAGGCCTCGGGGAGCTGTTTTTT.

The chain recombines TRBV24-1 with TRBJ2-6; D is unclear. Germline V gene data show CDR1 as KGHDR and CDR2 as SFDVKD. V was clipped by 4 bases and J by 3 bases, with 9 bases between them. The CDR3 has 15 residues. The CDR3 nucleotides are TGTGCCACCAGTGAAAAGAGGTTTGGGGCCAACGTCCTGACTTTC. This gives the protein CATSEKRFGANVLTF.

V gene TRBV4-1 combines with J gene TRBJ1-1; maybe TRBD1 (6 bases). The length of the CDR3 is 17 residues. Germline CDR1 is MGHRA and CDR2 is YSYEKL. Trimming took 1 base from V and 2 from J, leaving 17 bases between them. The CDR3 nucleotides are TGCGCCAGCAGCCAAGCTCACCCCATGACAGGAAACACTGAAGCTTTCTTT. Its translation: CASSQAHPMTGNTEAFF.

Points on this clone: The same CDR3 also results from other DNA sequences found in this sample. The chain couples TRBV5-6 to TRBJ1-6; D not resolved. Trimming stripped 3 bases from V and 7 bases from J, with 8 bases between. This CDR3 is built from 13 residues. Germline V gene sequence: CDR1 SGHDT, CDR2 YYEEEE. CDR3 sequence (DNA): TGTGCCAGCAGCTCTGGGCCCAATTCACCCCTCCACTTT. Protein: CASSSGPNSPLHF.

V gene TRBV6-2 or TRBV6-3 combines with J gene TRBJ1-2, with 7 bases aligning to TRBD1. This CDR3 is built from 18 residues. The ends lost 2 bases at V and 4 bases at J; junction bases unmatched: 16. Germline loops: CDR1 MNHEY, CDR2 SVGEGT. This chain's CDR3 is CASSYPGTAPDLPYGYTF. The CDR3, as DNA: TGTGCCAGCAGTTACCCCGGGACAGCACCAGATCTACCCTATGGCTACACCTTC.

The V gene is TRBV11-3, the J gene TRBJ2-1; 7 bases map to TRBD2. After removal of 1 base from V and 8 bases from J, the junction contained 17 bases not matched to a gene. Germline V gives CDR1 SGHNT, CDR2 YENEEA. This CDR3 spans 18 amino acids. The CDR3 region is CASSLGIGRGNHPDEQFF. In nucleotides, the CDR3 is TGTGCCAGCAGCTTAGGGATTGGGCGGGGGAATCATCCGGATGAGCAGTTCTTC.

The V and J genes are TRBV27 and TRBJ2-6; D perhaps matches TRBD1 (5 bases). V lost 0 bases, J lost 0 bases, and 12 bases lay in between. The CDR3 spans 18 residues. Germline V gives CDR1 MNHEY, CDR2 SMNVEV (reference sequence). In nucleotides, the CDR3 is TGTGCCAGCAGTTTATCGATGTACAGGTTCTCTGGGGCCAACGTCCTGACTTTC. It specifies CASSLSMYRFSGANVLTF.

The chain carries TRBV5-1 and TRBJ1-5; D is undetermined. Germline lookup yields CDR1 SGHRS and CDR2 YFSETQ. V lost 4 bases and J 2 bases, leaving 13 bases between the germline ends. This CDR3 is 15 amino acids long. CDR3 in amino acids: CASSPGMSGNQPQHF. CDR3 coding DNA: TGCGCCAGCAGCCCCGGGATGTCGGGCAATCAGCCCCAGCATTTT.

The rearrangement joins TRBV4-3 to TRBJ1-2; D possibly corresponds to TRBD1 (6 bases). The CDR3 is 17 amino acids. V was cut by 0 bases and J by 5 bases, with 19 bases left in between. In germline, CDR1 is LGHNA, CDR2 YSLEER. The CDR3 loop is CASSQEGGRQTVYGYTF. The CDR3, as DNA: TGCGCCAGCAGCCAAGAGGGGGGGCGACAGACGGTTTATGGCTACACCTTC.

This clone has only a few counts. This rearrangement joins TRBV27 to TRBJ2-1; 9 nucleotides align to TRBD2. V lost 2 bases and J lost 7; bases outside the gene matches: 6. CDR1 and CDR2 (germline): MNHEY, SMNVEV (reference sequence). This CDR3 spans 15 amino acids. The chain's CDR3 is CASSLGRGGKNEQFF. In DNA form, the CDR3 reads TGTGCCAGCAGTTTAGGGCGGGGGGGTAAAAATGAGCAGTTCTTC.

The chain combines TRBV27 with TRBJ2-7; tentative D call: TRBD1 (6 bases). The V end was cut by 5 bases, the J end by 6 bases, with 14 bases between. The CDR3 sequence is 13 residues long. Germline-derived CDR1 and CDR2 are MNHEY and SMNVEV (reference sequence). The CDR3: CASSNLQGVEQYF. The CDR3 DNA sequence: TGTGCCAGCAGTAATCTACAGGGAGTCGAGCAGTACTTC.

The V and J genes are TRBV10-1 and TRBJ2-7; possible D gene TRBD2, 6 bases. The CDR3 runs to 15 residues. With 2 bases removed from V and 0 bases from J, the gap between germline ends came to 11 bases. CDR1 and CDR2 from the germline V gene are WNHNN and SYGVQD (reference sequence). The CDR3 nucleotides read TGCGCCAGCAGTGAGATCTGCGGGGCCTCCTACGAGCAGTACTTC. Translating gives CASSEICGASYEQYF.

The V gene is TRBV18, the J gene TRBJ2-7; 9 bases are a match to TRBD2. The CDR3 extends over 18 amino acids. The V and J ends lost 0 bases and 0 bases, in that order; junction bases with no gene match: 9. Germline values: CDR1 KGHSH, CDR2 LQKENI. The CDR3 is CASSPPSSGGFYSYEQYF. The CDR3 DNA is TGTGCCAGCTCACCACCGAGTAGCGGGGGCTTCTACTCCTACGAGCAGTACTTC.

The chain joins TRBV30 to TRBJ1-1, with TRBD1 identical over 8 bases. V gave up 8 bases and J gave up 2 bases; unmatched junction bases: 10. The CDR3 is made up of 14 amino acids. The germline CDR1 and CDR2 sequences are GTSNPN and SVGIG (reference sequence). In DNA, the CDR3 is TGTGCCCATAAAACGGACAGGGTCAACACTGAAGCTTTCTTT. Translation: CAHKTDRVNTEAFF.

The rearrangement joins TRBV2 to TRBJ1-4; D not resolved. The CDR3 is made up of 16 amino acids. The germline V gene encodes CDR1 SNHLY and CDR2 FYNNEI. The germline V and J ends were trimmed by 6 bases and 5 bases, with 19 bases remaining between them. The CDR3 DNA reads TGTGCCAGCAGCACCGGCGTAGCTTGGGTCAATGAAAAACTGTTTTTT. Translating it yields CASSTGVAWVNEKLFF.

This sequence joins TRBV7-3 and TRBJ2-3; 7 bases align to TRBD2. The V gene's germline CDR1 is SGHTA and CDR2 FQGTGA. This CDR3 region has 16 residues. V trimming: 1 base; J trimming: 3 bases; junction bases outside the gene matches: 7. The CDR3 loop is CASSLNPAGPTDTQYF. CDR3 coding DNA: TGTGCCAGCAGCTTAAACCCAGCGGGGCCGACAGATACGCAGTATTTT.

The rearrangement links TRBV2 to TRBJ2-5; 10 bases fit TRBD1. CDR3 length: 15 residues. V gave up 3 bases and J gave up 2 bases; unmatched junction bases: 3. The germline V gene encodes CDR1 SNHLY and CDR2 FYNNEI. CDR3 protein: CASSDWTGGQETQYF. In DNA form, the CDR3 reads TGTGCCAGCAGTGACTGGACAGGGGGGCAAGAGACCCAGTACTTC.

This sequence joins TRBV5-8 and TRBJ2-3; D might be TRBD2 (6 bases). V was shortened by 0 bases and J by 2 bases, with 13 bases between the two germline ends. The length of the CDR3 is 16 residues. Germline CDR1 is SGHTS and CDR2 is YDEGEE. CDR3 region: CASSLAVAGTTDTQYF. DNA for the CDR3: TGTGCCAGCAGCTTGGCGGTTGCGGGGACCACAGATACGCAGTATTTT. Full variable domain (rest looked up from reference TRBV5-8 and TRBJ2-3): EAGVTQSPTHLIKTRGQQATLRCSPISGHTSVYWYQQALGLGLQFLLWYDEGEERNRGNFPPRFSGRQFPNYSSELNVNALELEDSALYLCASSLAVAGTTDTQYFGPGTRLTVL.

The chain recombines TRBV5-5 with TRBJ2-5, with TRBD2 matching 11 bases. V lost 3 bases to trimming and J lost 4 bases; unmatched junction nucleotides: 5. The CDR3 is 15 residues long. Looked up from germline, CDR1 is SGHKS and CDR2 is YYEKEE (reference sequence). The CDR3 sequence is CASSSPGTSGETQYF. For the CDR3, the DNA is TGTGCCAGCAGCTCGCCAGGGACTAGCGGAGAGACCCAGTACTTC.

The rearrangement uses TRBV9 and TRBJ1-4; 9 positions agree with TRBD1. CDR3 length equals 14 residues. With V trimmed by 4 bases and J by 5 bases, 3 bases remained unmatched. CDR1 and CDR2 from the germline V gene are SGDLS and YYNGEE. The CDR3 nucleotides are TGTGCCAGCAGCCTGGACAGGGGAAATGAAAAACTGTTTTTT. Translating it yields CASSLDRGNEKLFF.

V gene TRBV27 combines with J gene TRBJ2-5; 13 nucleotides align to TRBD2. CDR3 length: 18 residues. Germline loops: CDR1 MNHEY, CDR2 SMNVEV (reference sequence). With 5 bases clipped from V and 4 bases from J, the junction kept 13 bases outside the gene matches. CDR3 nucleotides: TGTGCCAGCAGTCTCAGGACTAGCGGGGGTTTAAAGTTAGAGACCCAGTACTTC. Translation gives CASSLRTSGGLKLETQYF.